The clone carrying this TCR beta chain was detected ten times or more. Its specificity is unknown. Barcoded TCR alpha and TCR beta cDNA libraries with UMIs came from 5'RACE using constant-segment primers. TCRdb reprocessed the 5' RACE reads with MiXCR, giving one entry per CDR3 protein. The profile covers tens of thousands of distinct CDR3 sequences, with approximately 9% appearing a single time and approximately 12% taken by the ten largest. The data originate from a study of T-cell memory formation after mild COVID-19. Trimming took 7 bases from V and 2 from J; bases not matched to a gene: 8. CDR1 and CDR2 (germline): SQVTM, ANQGSEA. This CDR3 spans 13 amino acids. General study results and limits: The appearance of some responding clones in pre-infection memory suggested that cross-reactive memory joined.

The chain uses TRBV29-1 and TRBJ2-7; 7 nucleotides line up with TRBD1. Sequenced material: PBMCs or a T cell subset sorted from them (not recorded which). This receptor was identified in an adult woman who had mild COVID-19 (a few samples of this study predate the infection). Cell type and time point are not known. CDR3 region: CSGPGTAPYEQYF. CDR3 in DNA: TGCAGCGGCCCCGGGACAGCACCCTACGAGCAGTACTTC.